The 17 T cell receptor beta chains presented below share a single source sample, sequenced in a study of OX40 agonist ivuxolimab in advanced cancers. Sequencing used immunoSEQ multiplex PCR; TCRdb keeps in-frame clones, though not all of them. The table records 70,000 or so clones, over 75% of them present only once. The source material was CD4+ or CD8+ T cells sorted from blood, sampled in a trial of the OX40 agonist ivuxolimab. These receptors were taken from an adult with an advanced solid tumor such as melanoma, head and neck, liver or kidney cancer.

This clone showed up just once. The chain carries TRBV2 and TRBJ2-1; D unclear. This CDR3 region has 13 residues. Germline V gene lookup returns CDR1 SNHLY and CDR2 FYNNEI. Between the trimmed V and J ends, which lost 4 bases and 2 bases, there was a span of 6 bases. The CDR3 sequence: CASSANTYNEQFF. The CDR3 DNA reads TGTGCCAGCAGTGCCAATACCTACAATGAGCAGTTCTTC.

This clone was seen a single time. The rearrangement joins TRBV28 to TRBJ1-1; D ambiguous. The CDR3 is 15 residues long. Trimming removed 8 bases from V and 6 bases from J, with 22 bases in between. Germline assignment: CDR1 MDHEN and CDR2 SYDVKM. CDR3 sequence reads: CASEPVLGVGAEAFF. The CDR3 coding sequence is TGTGCCAGCGAGCCCGTTCTTGGAGTGGGCGCTGAAGCTTTCTTT.

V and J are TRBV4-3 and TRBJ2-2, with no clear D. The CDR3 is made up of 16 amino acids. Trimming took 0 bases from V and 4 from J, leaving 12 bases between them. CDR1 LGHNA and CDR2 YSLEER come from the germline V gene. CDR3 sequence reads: CASSQEAYPRTGELFF. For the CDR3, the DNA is TGCGCCAGCAGCCAAGAGGCTTATCCCCGCACCGGGGAGCTGTTTTTT.

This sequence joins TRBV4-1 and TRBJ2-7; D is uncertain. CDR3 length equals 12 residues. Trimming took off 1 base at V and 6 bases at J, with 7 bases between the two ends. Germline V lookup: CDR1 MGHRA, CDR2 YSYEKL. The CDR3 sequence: CASSQVWGEQYF. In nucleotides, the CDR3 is TGCGCCAGCAGCCAAGTTTGGGGCGAGCAGTACTTC.

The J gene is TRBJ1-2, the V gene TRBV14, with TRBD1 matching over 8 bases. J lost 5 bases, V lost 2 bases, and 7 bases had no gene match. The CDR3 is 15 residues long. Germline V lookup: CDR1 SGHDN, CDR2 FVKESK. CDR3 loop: CASSQSWDRMYGYTF. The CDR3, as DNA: TGTGCCAGCAGCCAAAGCTGGGACAGGATGTATGGCTACACCTTC.

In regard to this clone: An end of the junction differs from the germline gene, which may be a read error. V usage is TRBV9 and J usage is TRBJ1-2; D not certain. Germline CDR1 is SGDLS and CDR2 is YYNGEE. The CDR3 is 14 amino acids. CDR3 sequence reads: CVSSSTGSYYGYTF. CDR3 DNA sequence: TGTGTCAGCAGCTCCACCGGGTCCTACTATGGCTACACCTTC.

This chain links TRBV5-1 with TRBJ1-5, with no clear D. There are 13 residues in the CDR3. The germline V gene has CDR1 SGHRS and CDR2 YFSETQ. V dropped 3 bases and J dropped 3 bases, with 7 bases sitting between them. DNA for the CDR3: TGCGCCAGCAGCTCGTTTCCCAATCAGCCCCAGCATTTT. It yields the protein CASSSFPNQPQHF.

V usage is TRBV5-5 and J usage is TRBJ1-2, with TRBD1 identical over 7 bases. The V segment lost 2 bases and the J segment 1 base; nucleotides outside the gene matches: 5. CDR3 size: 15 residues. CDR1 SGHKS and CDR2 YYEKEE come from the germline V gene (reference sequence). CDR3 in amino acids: CASSLGQDLNYGYTF. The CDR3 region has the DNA TGTGCCAGCAGCTTAGGACAGGATCTTAACTATGGCTACACCTTC.

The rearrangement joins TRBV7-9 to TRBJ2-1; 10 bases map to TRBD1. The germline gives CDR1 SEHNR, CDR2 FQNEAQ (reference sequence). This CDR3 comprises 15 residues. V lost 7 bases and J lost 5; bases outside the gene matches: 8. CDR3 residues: CASTATGGWDNEQFF. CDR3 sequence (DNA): TGTGCCAGCACCGCGACAGGGGGCTGGGACAATGAGCAGTTCTTC.

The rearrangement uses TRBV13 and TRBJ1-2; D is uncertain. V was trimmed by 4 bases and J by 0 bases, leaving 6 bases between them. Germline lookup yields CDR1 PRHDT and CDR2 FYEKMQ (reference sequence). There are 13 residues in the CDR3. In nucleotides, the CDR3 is TGTGCCAGCAGCTGGATTGCTAACTATGGCTACACCTTC. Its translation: CASSWIANYGYTF.

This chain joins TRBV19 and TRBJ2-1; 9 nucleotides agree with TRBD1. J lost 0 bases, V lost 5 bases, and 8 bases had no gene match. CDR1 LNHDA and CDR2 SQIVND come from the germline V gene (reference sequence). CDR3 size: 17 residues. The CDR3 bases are TGTGCCAGTAGTTCGGGGACAGGGAAGAGCTCCTACAATGAGCAGTTCTTC. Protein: CASSSGTGKSSYNEQFF.

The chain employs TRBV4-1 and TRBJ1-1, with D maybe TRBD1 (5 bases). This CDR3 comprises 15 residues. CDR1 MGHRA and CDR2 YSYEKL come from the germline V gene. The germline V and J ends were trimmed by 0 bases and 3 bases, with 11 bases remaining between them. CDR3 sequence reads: CASSQDSGADTEAFF. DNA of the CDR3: TGCGCCAGCAGCCAAGATTCCGGGGCCGACACTGAAGCTTTCTTT.

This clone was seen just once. The CDR3 nucleotides are TGTGCCAGCAGCCCACTGGGGAAGAGCAATCAGCCCCAGCATTTT. Amino acid sequence: CASSPLGKSNQPQHF. The chain has TRBV2 and TRBJ1-5; D remains unclear. The V end was cut by 6 bases, the J end by 1 base, with 13 bases between. Germline values: CDR1 SNHLY, CDR2 FYNNEI. The CDR3 is 15 residues long.

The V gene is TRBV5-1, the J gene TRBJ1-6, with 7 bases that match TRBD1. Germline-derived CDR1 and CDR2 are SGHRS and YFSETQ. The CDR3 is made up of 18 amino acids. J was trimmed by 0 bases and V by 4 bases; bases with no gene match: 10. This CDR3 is CASSLSDRVNSYNSPLHF. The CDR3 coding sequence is TGCGCCAGCAGCCTCTCCGACAGGGTCAACTCCTATAATTCACCCCTCCACTTT.

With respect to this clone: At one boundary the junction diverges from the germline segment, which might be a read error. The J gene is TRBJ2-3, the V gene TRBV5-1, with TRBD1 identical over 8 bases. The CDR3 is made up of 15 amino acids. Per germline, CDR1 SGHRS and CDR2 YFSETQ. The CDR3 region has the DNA TGCGCCAGCAGATTGGCAGGGGGCGCGACAGATACGCAGTATTTT. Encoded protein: CASRLAGGATDTQYF.

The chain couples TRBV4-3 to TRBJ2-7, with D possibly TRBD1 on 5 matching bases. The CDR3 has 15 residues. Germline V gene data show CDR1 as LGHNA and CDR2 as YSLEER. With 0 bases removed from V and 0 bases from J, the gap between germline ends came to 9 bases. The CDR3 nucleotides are TGCGCCAGCAGCCAAGATAGGGGAAGCTCCTACGAGCAGTACTTC. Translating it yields CASSQDRGSSYEQYF.

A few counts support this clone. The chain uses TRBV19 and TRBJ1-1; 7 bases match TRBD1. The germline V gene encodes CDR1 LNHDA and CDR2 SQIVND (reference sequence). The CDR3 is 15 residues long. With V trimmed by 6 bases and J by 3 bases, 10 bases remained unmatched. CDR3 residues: CASSPGQGVYTEAFF. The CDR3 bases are TGTGCCAGTAGCCCCGGGCAGGGGGTATACACTGAAGCTTTCTTT.